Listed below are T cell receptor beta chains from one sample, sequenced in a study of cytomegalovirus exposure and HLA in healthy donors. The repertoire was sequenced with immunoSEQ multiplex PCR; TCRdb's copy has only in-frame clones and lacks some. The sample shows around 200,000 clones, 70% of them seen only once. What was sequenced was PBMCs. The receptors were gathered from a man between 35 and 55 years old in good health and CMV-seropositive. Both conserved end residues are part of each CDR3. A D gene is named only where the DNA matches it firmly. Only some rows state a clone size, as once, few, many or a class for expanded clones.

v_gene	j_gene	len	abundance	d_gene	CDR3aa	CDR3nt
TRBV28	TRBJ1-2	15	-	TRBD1	CASSSPSRTGNGYTF	TGTGCCAGCAGTTCCCCCTCCCGGACAGGGAATGGCTACACCTTC
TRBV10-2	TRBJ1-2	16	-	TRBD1	CASSDAGGPSNYGYTF	TGCGCCAGCAGTGATGCAGGGGGCCCCTCTAACTATGGCTACACCTTC
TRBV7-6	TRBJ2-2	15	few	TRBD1	CASSALTGETGELFF	TGTGCCAGCAGCGCCCTGACAGGGGAGACCGGGGAGCTGTTTTTT
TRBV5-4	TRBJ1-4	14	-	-	CASSLDLGDEKLFF	TGTGCCAGCAGCTTGGATTTAGGGGATGAAAAACTGTTTTTT
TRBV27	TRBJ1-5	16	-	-	CASSFIPENSNQPQHF	TGTGCCAGCAGTTTTATACCAGAAAATAGCAATCAGCCCCAGCATTTT
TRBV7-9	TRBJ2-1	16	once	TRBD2	CASSLEAGGSYNEQFF	TGTGCCAGCAGTTTAGAGGCGGGGGGCTCCTACAATGAGCAGTTCTTC
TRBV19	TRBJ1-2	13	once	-	CASSMEGDYGYTF	TGTGCCAGTAGTATGGAAGGGGACTATGGCTACACCTTC
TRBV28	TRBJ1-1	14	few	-	CASLSRRSGTEAFF	TGTGCCAGCCTTTCACGACGGAGCGGTACTGAAGCTTTCTTT
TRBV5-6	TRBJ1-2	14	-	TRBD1	CASSSDRGRSGYTF	TGTGCCAGCAGCTCAGACAGGGGGAGATCTGGCTACACCTTC
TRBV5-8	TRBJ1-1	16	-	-	CASSLAPERGSTEAFF	TGTGCCAGCAGCTTGGCCCCAGAGCGGGGATCCACTGAAGCTTTCTTT
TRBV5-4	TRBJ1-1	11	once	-	CASGEGAEAFF	TGTGCCAGCGGGGAGGGTGCTGAAGCTTTCTTT
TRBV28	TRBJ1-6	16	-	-	CASSLVEPSGNSPLHF	TGTGCCAGCAGTTTGGTGGAGCCTTCGGGTAATTCACCCCTCCACTTT
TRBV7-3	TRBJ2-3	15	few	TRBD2	CASRRTSGGTDTQYF	TGCGCCAGCAGACGGACTAGCGGGGGCACAGATACGCAGTATTTT
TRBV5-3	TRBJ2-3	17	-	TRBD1	CARSLAGTGGSTDTQYF	TGTGCCAGAAGCCTTGCCGGGACAGGGGGTAGCACAGATACGCAGTATTTT
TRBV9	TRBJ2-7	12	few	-	CASSPGSYEQYF	TGTGCCAGCAGCCCAGGCTCCTACGAGCAGTACTTC
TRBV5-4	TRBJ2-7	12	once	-	CASSLPLGEQYF	TGTGCCAGCAGCCTTCCTCTAGGTGAGCAGTACTTC
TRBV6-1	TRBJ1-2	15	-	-	CASSDLGAANYGYTF	TGTGCCAGCAGTGATTTGGGGGCAGCTAACTATGGCTACACCTTC
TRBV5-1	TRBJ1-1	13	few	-	CASSADRNTEAFF	TGCGCCAGCAGCGCGGACAGGAACACTGAAGCTTTCTTT
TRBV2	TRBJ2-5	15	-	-	CASSLLGGEVETQYF	TGTGCCAGCAGTCTCCTGGGCGGGGAGGTGGAGACCCAGTACTTC